Listed below are T cell receptor beta chains from one sample, sequenced in a study of cytomegalovirus exposure and HLA in healthy donors. Sequencing used immunoSEQ multiplex PCR; TCRdb keeps in-frame clones, though not all of them. The table records roughly 150,000 clones, 75% to 80% of them present only once. Sequencing was done on a sample of PBMCs. These receptors all come from a male donor in good health and CMV-seronegative. Each CDR3 is given with its conserved first and last residue. The D gene is left open where the match is weak. The listing skips clone size in some rows; elsewhere it reads once, few, many or a size class.

clone size: NA; J gene: TRBJ2-1; D gene: NA; V gene: TRBV7-6; CDR3 DNA: TGTGCCAGCAGCCCTGTTGAGCGGAGTGAGCAGTTCTTC; CDR3 protein: CASSPVERSEQFF
clone size: NA; J gene: TRBJ1-1; D gene: NA; V gene: TRBV18; CDR3 DNA: TGTGCCAGCTCAGGGGGCATGAACACTGAAGCTTTCTTT; CDR3 protein: CASSGGMNTEAFF
clone size: NA; J gene: TRBJ2-5; D gene: NA; V gene: TRBV2; CDR3 DNA: TGTGCCAGCAGTGAAGGAGGAACGGTCCAAGAGACCCAGTACTTC; CDR3 protein: CASSEGGTVQETQYF
clone size: NA; J gene: TRBJ2-1; D gene: TRBD2; V gene: TRBV7-2; CDR3 DNA: TGTGCCAGCAGCTCCGTAGCGGGGGGGCTGGTTGAGCAGTTCTTC; CDR3 protein: CASSSVAGGLVEQFF
clone size: NA; J gene: TRBJ1-1; D gene: NA; V gene: TRBV7-9; CDR3 DNA: TGTTCCAGCAGCTCGACGGGGGGCTATACAATTGAAGCTTTCTTT; CDR3 protein: CSSSSTGGYTIEAFF
clone size: NA; J gene: TRBJ1-2; D gene: TRBD1; V gene: TRBV7-9; CDR3 DNA: TGTGCCAGCAGCTTAAAAGAGGGGGCCAGGGGGGAATATGGCTACACCTTC; CDR3 protein: CASSLKEGARGEYGYTF
clone size: NA; J gene: TRBJ2-2; D gene: NA; V gene: TRBV7-3; CDR3 DNA: TGTGCCAGCAGCTTAAGTAGCCTGAACACCGGGGAGCTGTTTTTT; CDR3 protein: CASSLSSLNTGELFF
clone size: NA; J gene: TRBJ2-5; D gene: TRBD2; V gene: TRBV18; CDR3 DNA: TGTGCCAGCTTCCGGACTAGCGGATTTCTAGAGACCCAGTACTTC; CDR3 protein: CASFRTSGFLETQYF
clone size: NA; J gene: TRBJ1-2; D gene: NA; V gene: TRBV5-1; CDR3 DNA: TGCGCCAGCAGCCCGGGGGAGGGACAACTGGGCTATGGCTACACCTTC; CDR3 protein: CASSPGEGQLGYGYTF
clone size: few; J gene: TRBJ2-2; D gene: NA; V gene: TRBV6-5; CDR3 DNA: TGTGCCAGGGGTGCGGGGGCGGGGACCGGGGAGCTGTTTTTT; CDR3 protein: CARGAGAGTGELFF
clone size: NA; J gene: TRBJ1-6; D gene: TRBD1; V gene: TRBV5-5; CDR3 DNA: TGTGCCAGCAGCCCTGGGACAGCAAATAATTCACCCCTCCACTTT; CDR3 protein: CASSPGTANNSPLHF
clone size: NA; J gene: TRBJ2-2; D gene: TRBD1; V gene: TRBV25-1; CDR3 DNA: TGTGCCAGCAGTGAATGGAGAGGGGGCCCCGGGGAGCTGTTTTTT; CDR3 protein: CASSEWRGGPGELFF
clone size: NA; J gene: TRBJ2-1; D gene: TRBD2; V gene: TRBV5-4; CDR3 DNA: TGTGCCAGCAGCTTGGGGGCGGGAGTCCCCTACAATGAGCAGTTCTTC; CDR3 protein: CASSLGAGVPYNEQFF
clone size: NA; J gene: TRBJ1-1; D gene: NA; V gene: TRBV4-3; CDR3 DNA: TGCGCCAGCAGCCAAGATCAGGCGGGGCCCGATGAAGCTTTCTTT; CDR3 protein: CASSQDQAGPDEAFF
clone size: NA; J gene: TRBJ1-2; D gene: TRBD1; V gene: TRBV7-2; CDR3 DNA: TGTGCCAGCAGCGCACAGGGGGGTGGCTACACCTTC; CDR3 protein: CASSAQGGGYTF
clone size: NA; J gene: TRBJ1-1; D gene: TRBD1; V gene: TRBV5-1; CDR3 DNA: TGCGCCAGCAGCCCCGGACAGGGCTTTATGAACACTGAAGCTTTCTTT; CDR3 protein: CASSPGQGFMNTEAFF
clone size: NA; J gene: TRBJ2-5; D gene: NA; V gene: TRBV5-6; CDR3 DNA: TGTGCCAGCACCGGAAGACAGCTCTTAAGAAGGACCCAGTACTTC; CDR3 protein: CASTGRQLLRRTQYF
clone size: NA; J gene: TRBJ2-7; D gene: TRBD1; V gene: TRBV6-6; CDR3 DNA: TGTGCCAGCAGAGCTACAGGGGCAAGCGAGCAGTACTTC; CDR3 protein: CASRATGASEQYF
clone size: NA; J gene: TRBJ2-5; D gene: NA; V gene: TRBV30; CDR3 DNA: TGTGCCTGGAGTCACGGGGGTATCCAAGAGACCCAGTACTTC; CDR3 protein: CAWSHGGIQETQYF
clone size: NA; J gene: TRBJ2-3; D gene: NA; V gene: TRBV7-2; CDR3 DNA: TGTGCCGGTAGACTGGCGGGGGCCCCCCCAAAGCAGTATTTT; CDR3 protein: CAGRLAGAPPKQYF
clone size: NA; J gene: TRBJ2-7; D gene: TRBD1; V gene: TRBV27; CDR3 DNA: TGTGCCAGCAGTTTCTCTTACCGGACAGGGATTAACTACGAGCAGTACTTC; CDR3 protein: CASSFSYRTGINYEQYF
clone size: once; J gene: TRBJ1-6; D gene: TRBD1; V gene: TRBV7-2; CDR3 DNA: TGTGCCAGCAGCTTACGGCGGCAGGGGGATTCACCCCTCCACTTT; CDR3 protein: CASSLRRQGDSPLHF
clone size: few; J gene: TRBJ1-2; D gene: TRBD1; V gene: TRBV27; CDR3 DNA: TGTGCCAGCAGCGACAGGGGGTTAGGGTATGGCTACACCTTC; CDR3 protein: CASSDRGLGYGYTF
clone size: NA; J gene: TRBJ2-7; D gene: NA; V gene: TRBV11-2; CDR3 DNA: TGTGCCAGCAGCTTAGATCTATACGAGCAGTACTTC; CDR3 protein: CASSLDLYEQYF
clone size: NA; J gene: TRBJ1-1; D gene: NA; V gene: TRBV7-2; CDR3 DNA: TGTGCCAGCACCAACTCCGTTGAAGCTTTCTTT; CDR3 protein: CASTNSVEAFF
clone size: NA; J gene: TRBJ2-2; D gene: NA; V gene: TRBV28; CDR3 DNA: TGTGCCAGCAGTTCTACTAGCCTACCCCGCGGCACCGGGGAGCTGTTTTTT; CDR3 protein: CASSSTSLPRGTGELFF
clone size: NA; J gene: TRBJ1-5; D gene: NA; V gene: TRBV5-6; CDR3 DNA: TGTGCCAGCAGCTTGGGGCAGCGAAATCAGCCCCAGCATTTT; CDR3 protein: CASSLGQRNQPQHF
clone size: few; J gene: TRBJ1-6; D gene: NA; V gene: TRBV6-1; CDR3 DNA: TGTGCCAGCAGTCGAAAGGGGAGGGGTTCACCCCTCCACTTT; CDR3 protein: CASSRKGRGSPLHF
clone size: NA; J gene: TRBJ2-5; D gene: TRBD1; V gene: TRBV7-9; CDR3 DNA: TGTGCCAGCAGCAGGGACAGGGGAAAGAGGCAAGAGACCCAGTACTTC; CDR3 protein: CASSRDRGKRQETQYF
clone size: once; J gene: TRBJ1-1; D gene: NA; V gene: TRBV6-1; CDR3 DNA: TGTGCCGAGGGTTCGGAAACTGAAGCTTTCTTT; CDR3 protein: CAEGSETEAFF
clone size: NA; J gene: TRBJ1-1; D gene: TRBD1; V gene: TRBV6-5; CDR3 DNA: TGTGCCAGCATCCGGACAGGGAGAGCTTTCTTT; CDR3 protein: CASIRTGRAFF
clone size: NA; J gene: TRBJ2-2; D gene: NA; V gene: TRBV7-9; CDR3 DNA: TGTGCCAGCAGCCGCAGGGGATCCACCGGGGAGCTGTTTTTT; CDR3 protein: CASSRRGSTGELFF
clone size: NA; J gene: TRBJ2-1; D gene: NA; V gene: TRBV5-6; CDR3 DNA: TGTGCCAGCAGCTTCCGGACAACCTCCTACAATGAGCAGTTCTTC; CDR3 protein: CASSFRTTSYNEQFF
clone size: NA; J gene: TRBJ1-1; D gene: NA; V gene: TRBV19; CDR3 DNA: TGTGCCAGTTCTGACAGGAGGAGGATGAACACTGAAGCTTTCTTT; CDR3 protein: CASSDRRRMNTEAFF
clone size: NA; J gene: TRBJ2-4; D gene: NA; V gene: TRBV4-2; CDR3 DNA: TGTGCCAGCAGCCAAGCACATTCCGGGAGAGGGAACATTCAGTACTTC; CDR3 protein: CASSQAHSGRGNIQYF
clone size: once; J gene: TRBJ1-2; D gene: TRBD1; V gene: TRBV5-6; CDR3 DNA: TGTGCCAGCAGCCCCGACAGGGGCCCGAATGGCTACACCTTC; CDR3 protein: CASSPDRGPNGYTF
clone size: NA; J gene: TRBJ2-5; D gene: NA; V gene: TRBV6-5; CDR3 DNA: TGTGCCAGCAGGGCGGAGGAAGAGACCCAGTACTTC; CDR3 protein: CASRAEEETQYF
clone size: NA; J gene: TRBJ2-3; D gene: TRBD2; V gene: TRBV5-1; CDR3 DNA: TGCGCCAGCAGCGAAACCGGGACTAGCGGGGCCACTGGGGATACGCAGTATTTT; CDR3 protein: CASSETGTSGATGDTQYF
clone size: NA; J gene: TRBJ2-2; D gene: NA; V gene: TRBV7-2; CDR3 DNA: TGTGCCAGCAGCTCACGAACAGGGAGTGGCGGGGAGCTGTTTTTT; CDR3 protein: CASSSRTGSGGELFF
clone size: NA; J gene: TRBJ2-2; D gene: TRBD2; V gene: TRBV12-5; CDR3 DNA: TGTGCTAGTGGTGGGGGACTAGCGGGAGACCCCGGGGAGCTGTTTTTT; CDR3 protein: CASGGGLAGDPGELFF
clone size: once; J gene: TRBJ1-1; D gene: NA; V gene: TRBV19; CDR3 DNA: TGTGCCAGTAGTCCTGAGGGTGTAGGTACTGAAGCTTTCTTT; CDR3 protein: CASSPEGVGTEAFF
clone size: NA; J gene: TRBJ1-3; D gene: NA; V gene: TRBV19; CDR3 DNA: TGTGCCAGTAGTATAGGGACAAACTCTGGAAACACCATATATTTT; CDR3 protein: CASSIGTNSGNTIYF
clone size: NA; J gene: TRBJ2-7; D gene: NA; V gene: TRBV6-1; CDR3 DNA: TGTGCCAGCAGCGGGCAGGGTGAAAGGGAGCAGTACTTC; CDR3 protein: CASSGQGEREQYF
clone size: NA; J gene: TRBJ1-1; D gene: NA; V gene: TRBV13; CDR3 DNA: TGTGCCAGCGGCCCCGGGGGGGCGCAGGACACTGAAGCTTTCTTT; CDR3 protein: CASGPGGAQDTEAFF
clone size: NA; J gene: TRBJ2-7; D gene: NA; V gene: TRBV25-1; CDR3 DNA: TGTGCCAGCAGGGAGACCTACGAGCAGTACTTC; CDR3 protein: CASRETYEQYF
clone size: NA; J gene: TRBJ1-2; D gene: TRBD1; V gene: TRBV7-2; CDR3 DNA: TGTGCCAGCAGCCTTTGGACAGGGGATGGCTACACCTTC; CDR3 protein: CASSLWTGDGYTF
clone size: NA; J gene: TRBJ2-1; D gene: TRBD1; V gene: TRBV6-6; CDR3 DNA: TGTGCCAGCAGTCCGGGACAGGGGGCAAAGAATGAGCAGTTCTTC; CDR3 protein: CASSPGQGAKNEQFF
clone size: NA; J gene: TRBJ1-1; D gene: TRBD1; V gene: TRBV29-1; CDR3 DNA: TGCAGCGTGTCCCGGGACAGGGTTGCCACTGAAGCTTTCTTT; CDR3 protein: CSVSRDRVATEAFF
clone size: once; J gene: TRBJ2-2; D gene: NA; V gene: TRBV12-5; CDR3 DNA: TGTGCTAGTGGTTCGGGGGACCCCCACACCGGGGAGCTGTTTTTT; CDR3 protein: CASGSGDPHTGELFF
clone size: NA; J gene: TRBJ2-5; D gene: NA; V gene: TRBV27; CDR3 DNA: TGTGCCAGCAGTTTATACACCCAAGAGACCCAGTACTTC; CDR3 protein: CASSLYTQETQYF
clone size: NA; J gene: TRBJ1-1; D gene: NA; V gene: TRBV28; CDR3 DNA: TGTGCCAGCAGTCCAATATCCGCGAGGAACACTGAAGCTTTCTTT; CDR3 protein: CASSPISARNTEAFF
clone size: NA; J gene: TRBJ2-1; D gene: NA; V gene: TRBV27; CDR3 DNA: TGTGCCAGCAGAATAGGGGGAGGGCCCAATGAGCAGTTCTTC; CDR3 protein: CASRIGGGPNEQFF
clone size: NA; J gene: TRBJ1-6; D gene: TRBD1; V gene: TRBV4-2; CDR3 DNA: TGTGCCAGCAGCTCCAGTAGGACAGGTTCCAATTCACCCCTCCACTTT; CDR3 protein: CASSSSRTGSNSPLHF
clone size: NA; J gene: TRBJ2-3; D gene: TRBD2; V gene: TRBV19; CDR3 DNA: TGTGCCAGTAGTACGGCGGGGGTTAGCACAGATACGCAGTATTTT; CDR3 protein: CASSTAGVSTDTQYF
clone size: NA; J gene: TRBJ2-7; D gene: TRBD1; V gene: TRBV7-6; CDR3 DNA: TGTGCCAGCAGCCCGGGACAGGGAGGGTACGAGCAGTACTTC; CDR3 protein: CASSPGQGGYEQYF
clone size: NA; J gene: TRBJ2-2; D gene: NA; V gene: TRBV6-4; CDR3 DNA: TGTGCCACCCAGAAGTACACGAACACCGGGGAGCTGTTTTTT; CDR3 protein: CATQKYTNTGELFF
clone size: NA; J gene: TRBJ2-5; D gene: TRBD2; V gene: TRBV2; CDR3 DNA: TGTGCCAGCAGTGAACAGCGGGGGGATGGGACCCAGTACTTC; CDR3 protein: CASSEQRGDGTQYF
clone size: NA; J gene: TRBJ2-1; D gene: TRBD2; V gene: TRBV7-3; CDR3 DNA: TGTGCCAGCAGCTCAGCGGGAGGCTCCTACAATGAGCAGTTCTTC; CDR3 protein: CASSSAGGSYNEQFF
clone size: NA; J gene: TRBJ1-5; D gene: NA; V gene: TRBV28; CDR3 DNA: TGTGCCAGCACCAACCCCGGGGGGCCCCAGCATTTT; CDR3 protein: CASTNPGGPQHF
clone size: NA; J gene: TRBJ1-4; D gene: NA; V gene: TRBV5-1; CDR3 DNA: TGCGCCAGCAAGCCGGGGGGAAGTGAAAAACTGTTTTTT; CDR3 protein: CASKPGGSEKLFF